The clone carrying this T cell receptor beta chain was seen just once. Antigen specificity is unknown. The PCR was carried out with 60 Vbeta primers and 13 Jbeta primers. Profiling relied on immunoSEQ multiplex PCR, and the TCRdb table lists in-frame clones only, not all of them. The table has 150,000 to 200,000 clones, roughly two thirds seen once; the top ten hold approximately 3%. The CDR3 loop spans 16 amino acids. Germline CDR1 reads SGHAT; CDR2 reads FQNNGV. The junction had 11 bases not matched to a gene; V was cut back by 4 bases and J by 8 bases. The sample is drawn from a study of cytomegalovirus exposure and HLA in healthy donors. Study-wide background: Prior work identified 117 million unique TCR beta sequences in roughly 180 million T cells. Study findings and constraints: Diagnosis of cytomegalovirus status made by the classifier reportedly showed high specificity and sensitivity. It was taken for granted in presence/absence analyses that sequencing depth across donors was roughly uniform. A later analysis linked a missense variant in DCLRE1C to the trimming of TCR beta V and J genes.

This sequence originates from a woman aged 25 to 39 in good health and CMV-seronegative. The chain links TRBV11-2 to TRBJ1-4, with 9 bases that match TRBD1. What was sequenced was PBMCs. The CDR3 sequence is CASSYTFGTGFEKLFF. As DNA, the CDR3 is TGTGCCAGCAGCTATACGTTTGGGACAGGGTTCGAAAAACTGTTTTTT.